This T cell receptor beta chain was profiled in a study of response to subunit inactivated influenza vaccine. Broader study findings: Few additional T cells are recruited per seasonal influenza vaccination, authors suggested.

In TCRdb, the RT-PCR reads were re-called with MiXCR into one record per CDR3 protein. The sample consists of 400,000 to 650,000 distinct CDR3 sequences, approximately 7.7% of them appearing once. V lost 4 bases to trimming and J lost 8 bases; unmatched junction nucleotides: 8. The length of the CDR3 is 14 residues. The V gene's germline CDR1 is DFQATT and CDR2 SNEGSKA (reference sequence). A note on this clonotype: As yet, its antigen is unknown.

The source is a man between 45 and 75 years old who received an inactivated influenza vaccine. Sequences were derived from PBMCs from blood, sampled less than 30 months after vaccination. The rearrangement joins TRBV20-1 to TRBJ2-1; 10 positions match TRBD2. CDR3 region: CSATSGGAGDEQFF. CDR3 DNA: TGCAGTGCTACAAGCGGGGGGGCTGGGGATGAGCAGTTCTTC.